This T cell receptor (beta chain) is from a study of blood T cell repertoires in COVID-19. This clone was detected only once. The V end lost 3 bases, the J end lost 6 bases, and 11 bases lay between the germline ends. The CDR3 runs 13 residues. Individuals aged about 18 to 89 years were recruited from around 22 US areas. Source study methods: Estimated nucleated cell counts came from reference gene primer amplification. Profiling relied on immunoSEQ multiplex PCR, and the TCRdb table lists in-frame clones only, not all of them. V and J calls and clone size are copied from that table; D and trimming were computed from the DNA. This table has around 250,000 clones, approximately 90% appearing once.

The chain is built from TRBV12-3 or TRBV12-4 and TRBJ2-5; D ambiguous. The sequence derives from a man aged 35 to 55 who had been exposed to COVID-19. The sample taken for sequencing was PBMCs or T cells enriched from blood (not recorded which). The DNA for the CDR3 is TGTGCCAGCAGTTTTGGTCTCGAGCAGACCCAGTACTTC. Encoded protein: CASSFGLEQTQYF.